This T cell receptor (beta chain) was observed in a study of T cell responses to AZD1222 COVID-19 vaccine. Study-wide background: Both about-4-week and about-12-week second-dose recipients were combined. Study findings and constraints: The donor group comprised mostly white British people and more females; the analysis possibly underestimated clonal diversity.

Turning to this clone: As yet, its antigen is unknown.

Repertoires were generated with immunoSEQ multiplex PCR, while TCRdb's copy carries only in-frame clones and drops some. The sample includes about 120,000 clones, roughly 86% of them seen just once. Trimming stripped 4 bases from V and 1 base from J, with 11 bases between. The V gene's germline CDR1 is LGHDT and CDR2 YNNKEL (reference sequence). The CDR3 covers 15 residues. This sequence joins TRBV3-1 (or the pseudogene TRBV3-2) and TRBJ2-1; possibly TRBD1 for D (6 bases). The sequences come from peripheral blood, collected on day 0 of AZD1222 vaccination. The TCR comes from an adult in good health. CDR3 coding DNA: TGTGCCAGCAGCCTGCGAGGGGGTTCCTACAATGAGCAGTTCTTC. Translating gives CASSLRGGSYNEQFF.